The 23 T cell receptor beta chains listed next were all sequenced from one sample in a study of PD-1 blockade in classical Hodgkin lymphoma. The data were produced by immunoSEQ multiplex PCR, yet TCRdb's version contains in-frame clones alone and is incomplete. The sample has tens of thousands of clones; approximately 94% are singletons. All patients experienced relapse after autologous stem cell transplantation, and brentuximab vedotin exposure was variable. The specimen comprised peripheral blood mononuclear cells (PBMCs), sampled at baseline. These receptors all come from a human donor with classical Hodgkin lymphoma.

The V call is TRBV6-5, the J call TRBJ2-7; tentatively, D is TRBD1 (5 bases). Per the germline V gene, CDR1 is MNHEY and CDR2 is SVGAGI. The length of the CDR3 is 14 residues. V shed 0 bases and J shed 1 base, with 7 bases lying between them. CDR3 sequence (DNA): TGTGCCAGCAGTTACTCGAGGACATCCTACGAGCAGTACTTC. Translation gives CASSYSRTSYEQYF.

The CDR3: CASSQETGLADTDTQYF. The CDR3 DNA reads TGTGCCAGCAGCCAGGAAACGGGACTAGCGGACACAGATACGCAGTATTTT. The chain uses TRBV4-2 and TRBJ2-3, with TRBD2 matching 11 bases. This CDR3 region has 17 residues. The ends lost 3 bases at V and 2 bases at J; junction bases unmatched: 7. Germline values: CDR1 LGHNA, CDR2 YNFKEQ.

In this sample, this clone turned up once. The chain uses TRBV5-1 and TRBJ1-1; 9 nucleotides line up with TRBD1. Germline CDR1 and CDR2: SGHRS and YFSETQ. V lost 4 bases, J lost 9 bases, and 4 bases stayed unmatched. The CDR3 loop spans 12 amino acids. Written as DNA, the CDR3 is TGCGCCAGCAGCCCCGGGACAGGGCAAGCTTTCTTT. Translated, it gives CASSPGTGQAFF.

The chain uses TRBV5-4 and TRBJ1-1; TRBD1 is a possible D gene (5 bases). Germline CDR1 reads SGHNT; CDR2 reads YYREEE (reference sequence). CDR3 length: 14 amino acids. Trimming stripped 1 base from V and 1 base from J, with 8 bases between. Here the CDR3 DNA reads TGTGCCAGCAGCTTGATCAGGGAGAACACTGAAGCTTTCTTT. It codes for CASSLIRENTEAFF.

V and J are TRBV7-3 and TRBJ1-2; D gene unclear. The ends were cut back, 4 bases at V and 7 bases at J, with 13 bases in the middle. CDR1 and CDR2 from the germline V gene are SGHTA and FQGTGA. The CDR3 spans 13 residues. The CDR3 reads CASSSYRGGGYTF. DNA of the CDR3: TGTGCCAGCAGCTCCTATCGGGGTGGTGGCTACACCTTC.

This chain links TRBV5-1 with TRBJ1-2; D uncertain. Trimming removed 0 bases from V and 2 bases from J, with 8 bases in between. This CDR3 contains 14 residues. Germline assignment: CDR1 SGHRS and CDR2 YFSETQ. CDR3 nucleotide sequence: TGCGCCAGCAGCTTGGAGCCTACCAACTATGGCTACACCTTC. It codes for CASSLEPTNYGYTF.

This clone was counted once. The V call is TRBV9, the J call TRBJ1-2, with 10 bases identical to TRBD1. This CDR3 is built from 14 residues. Germline V gene lookup returns CDR1 SGDLS and CDR2 YYNGEE. Trimming removed 5 bases from V and 3 bases from J; junction bases left unmatched: 4. The CDR3 bases are TGTGCCAGCAGAGCGGACAGGGGGGACTATGGCTACACCTTC. Translating it yields CASRADRGDYGYTF.

The chain has TRBV28 and TRBJ2-6; D is unresolved. Germline V lookup: CDR1 MDHEN, CDR2 SYDVKM. This CDR3 spans 15 amino acids. The CDR3 DNA is TGTACTACGTCAGGTGACAACTCTGGGGCCAACGTCCTGACTTTC. It is translated as CTTSGDNSGANVLTF.

Only one count was recorded for this clone. The rearrangement uses TRBV4-2 and TRBJ2-3, with TRBD2 matching 12 bases. Unmatched junction bases numbered 5, after V lost 1 base and J lost 3 bases. CDR3 size: 17 residues. Germline CDR1 and CDR2: LGHNA and YNFKEQ. CDR3 loop: CASSQVGLAGLTDTQYF. The CDR3 coding sequence is TGTGCCAGCAGCCAAGTGGGACTAGCGGGTCTTACAGATACGCAGTATTTT.

There are a few counts of this clone. Germline and junction disagree at one end, which may indicate a read error. The CDR3 DNA sequence: TGCGCCAGCAGCTCGAGTAGTAGGATTACAGATAGGCAGTATTTT. It specifies CASSSSSRITDRQYF. The chain has TRBV5-1 and TRBJ2-3; D gene unclear. The CDR3 sequence is 15 residues long. Germline-derived CDR1 and CDR2 are SGHRS and YFSETQ.

The chain is built from TRBV27 and TRBJ2-1; D is undetermined. Germline CDR1 is MNHEY and CDR2 is SMNVEV (reference sequence). V lost 4 bases and J 0 bases, leaving 13 bases between the germline ends. The length of the CDR3 is 16 residues. This CDR3 reads CASSSSWQSSYNEQFF. The CDR3 bases are TGTGCCAGCAGTTCAAGTTGGCAGAGCTCCTACAATGAGCAGTTCTTC.

The gene calls are TRBV19 and TRBJ2-2; D is unclear. Trimming stripped 5 bases from V and 4 bases from J, with 20 bases between. The CDR3 runs 17 residues. Germline V lookup: CDR1 LNHDA, CDR2 SQIVND (reference sequence). DNA of the CDR3: TGTGCCAGTAGTCCCTTATGGGTCGGAGACCTCACCGGGGAGCTGTTTTTT. Its translation: CASSPLWVGDLTGELFF. Full variable domain (remainder filled in from reference TRBV19 and TRBJ2-2): DGGITQSPKYLFRKEGQNVTLSCEQNLNHDAMYWYRQDPGQGLRLIYYSQIVNDFQKGDIAEGYSVSREKKESFPLTVTSAQKNPTAFYLCASSPLWVGDLTGELFFGEGSRLTVL.

CDR3 residues: CASWWASGQQPQHF. The CDR3 DNA reads as TGTGCCAGCTGGTGGGCTTCGGGCCAGCAGCCCCAGCATTTT. The genes are TRBV6-1 and TRBJ1-5, with unresolved D. Deletions cut 8 bases from V and 7 bases from J, with 18 bases between. The CDR3 runs to 14 residues. The germline gives CDR1 MNHNS, CDR2 SASEGT.

This chain connects TRBV30 to TRBJ1-5, with D perhaps TRBD1 (6 bases). The CDR3 has 13 residues. Germline V lookup: CDR1 GTSNPN, CDR2 SVGIG (reference sequence). V gave up 2 bases and J gave up 5 bases, with 10 bases separating them. The CDR3 nucleotides are TGTGCCTGGAGTCAACAGGGCTATCAGCCCCAGCATTTT. The encoded protein is CAWSQQGYQPQHF. Full variable domain (remainder filled in from reference TRBV30 and TRBJ1-5): SQTIHQWPATLVQPVGSPLSLECTVEGTSNPNLYWYRQAAGRGLQLLFYSVGIGQISSEVPQNLSASRPQDRQFILSSKKLLLSDSGFYLCAWSQQGYQPQHFGDGTRLSIL.

This rearrangement joins TRBV4-1 to TRBJ1-1; D remains ambiguous. Germline V gene data show CDR1 as MGHRA and CDR2 as YSYEKL. Trimming shortened V by 1 base and J by 1 base, and 7 bases separated the two germline ends. The CDR3 totals 14 residues. The CDR3: CASSQGPPNTEAFF. In nucleotides, the CDR3 is TGCGCCAGCAGCCAAGGACCCCCGAACACTGAAGCTTTCTTT.

In this sample, this clone turned up a few times. The rearrangement joins TRBV6-4 to TRBJ1-2; 7 nucleotides agree with TRBD1. Germline assignment: CDR1 MRHNA and CDR2 SNTAGT. J was trimmed by 10 bases and V by 1 base; bases with no gene match: 9. The CDR3 consists of 14 residues. The DNA of the CDR3 is TGTGCCAGCAGTGACTGGGGGACAGACTCAGCCTACACCTTC. Translation gives CASSDWGTDSAYTF.

The chain couples TRBV4-3 to TRBJ2-3; D could derive from TRBD1 or TRBD2 (5 bases each). Germline CDR1 is LGHNA and CDR2 is YSLEER. Between the trimmed V and J ends, which lost 1 base and 1 base, there was a span of 9 bases. This CDR3 is 15 amino acids long. The CDR3 loop is CASSQAGRGTDTQYF. For the CDR3, the DNA is TGCGCCAGCAGCCAAGCAGGGCGGGGCACAGATACGCAGTATTTT.

The chain is built from TRBV4-1 and TRBJ2-5; 9 nucleotides match TRBD2. The CDR3 is 15 residues long. The J segment lost 7 bases and the V segment lost 0 bases, leaving 6 bases of the junction unmatched. CDR1 is MGHRA and CDR2 is YSYEKL in the germline V gene. CDR3 DNA: TGCGCCAGCAGCCAAGATGAGCGGGAGGCTCGGACCCAGTACTTC. Its translation: CASSQDEREARTQYF.

V gene TRBV5-4 combines with J gene TRBJ2-5; TRBD2 aligns across 8 bases. Germline V gene lookup returns CDR1 SGHNT and CDR2 YYREEE (reference sequence). With V trimmed by 1 base and J by 2 bases, 10 bases remained unmatched. This CDR3 comprises 17 residues. The chain's CDR3 is CASSLPRGGAGQETQYF. In DNA, the CDR3 is TGTGCCAGCAGCTTGCCCCGGGGGGGCGCTGGGCAAGAGACCCAGTACTTC.

The J gene is TRBJ2-7, the V gene TRBV7-9, with 7 nucleotides matching TRBD2. CDR1 and CDR2 (germline): SEHNR, FQNEAQ (reference sequence). V lost 5 bases, J lost 3 bases, and 10 bases stayed unmatched. The CDR3 length is 15 residues. CDR3 in amino acids: CASSAPLATHYEQYF. CDR3 nucleotides: TGTGCCAGCAGCGCCCCACTAGCGACTCACTACGAGCAGTACTTC.

The genes are TRBV5-1 and TRBJ1-1; D ambiguous. This CDR3 spans 11 amino acids. Trimming removed 4 bases from V and 3 bases from J, with 4 bases in between. Germline lookup yields CDR1 SGHRS and CDR2 YFSETQ. The CDR3 coding sequence is TGCGCCAGCAGCGCAGACACTGAAGCTTTCTTT. Its translation is CASSADTEAFF. Full variable domain (rest looked up from reference TRBV5-1 and TRBJ1-1): KAGVTQTPRYLIKTRGQQVTLSCSPISGHRSVSWYQQTPGQGLQFLFEYFSETQRNKGNFPGRFSGRQFSNSRSEMNVSTLELGDSALYLCASSADTEAFFGQGTRLTVV.

V usage is TRBV7-9 and J usage is TRBJ1-4; 7 nucleotides match TRBD1. V lost 5 bases, J lost 4 bases, and 10 bases stayed unmatched. CDR3 length equals 16 residues. The germline V gene encodes CDR1 SEHNR and CDR2 FQNEAQ (reference sequence). In DNA, the CDR3 is TGTGCCAGCAGCCCCACGGGACAGTTAATTAATGAAAAACTGTTTTTT. Protein: CASSPTGQLINEKLFF.

The chain couples TRBV7-2 to TRBJ1-4, with TRBD1 matching 7 bases. Germline lookup yields CDR1 SGHTA and CDR2 FQGNSA. The V segment lost 4 bases and the J segment 8 bases; nucleotides outside the gene matches: 10. The CDR3 is 15 amino acids. The CDR3 sequence: CASSSIQGFGEKLFF. CDR3 coding DNA: TGTGCCAGCAGCTCGATACAGGGGTTCGGAGAAAAACTGTTTTTT.